This TCR beta chain is from a study of tumor and adjacent non-tumor tissue in lung cancer. Looking at the study overall: The cohort had around eleven adenocarcinoma, 2 squamous cell and 1 small cell patients.

Remarks on this clonotype: Germline is not matched at one junction end, which may reflect a read error.

A modified ARM-PCR protocol with three rounds of nested PCR amplified TCRbeta. TCRdb analysed the multiplex PCR reads with MiXCR anew, one entry per CDR3 protein. The sample contains roughly 67,000 distinct CDR3 sequences, roughly three quarters of which appear only once. Germline CDR1 is SGHNT and CDR2 is YYREEE (reference sequence). The CDR3 runs 13 residues. The template was RNA from unsorted bulk tissue. The normal lung tissue was taken more than 3 cm from the tumor edge. The sequence was obtained from a man in his 60s with non-small cell lung cancer. Material: distant non-tumor lung tissue. The chain links TRBV5-4 to TRBJ2-7; D gene ambiguous. CDR3 coding DNA: TGTGCCAGTAGCTTGATAGGGTCAAACGAGCAGTACTTC. This encodes CASSLIGSNEQYF.